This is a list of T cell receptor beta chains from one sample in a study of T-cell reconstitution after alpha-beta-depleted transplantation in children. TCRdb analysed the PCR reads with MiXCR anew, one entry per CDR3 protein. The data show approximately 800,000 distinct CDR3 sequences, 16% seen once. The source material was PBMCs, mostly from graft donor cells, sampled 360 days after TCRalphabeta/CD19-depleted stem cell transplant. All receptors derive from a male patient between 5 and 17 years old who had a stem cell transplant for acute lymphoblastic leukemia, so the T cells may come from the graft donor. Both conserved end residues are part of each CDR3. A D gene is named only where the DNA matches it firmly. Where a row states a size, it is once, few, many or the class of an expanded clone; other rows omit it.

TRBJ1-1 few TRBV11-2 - TGTGCCAGCAGCCAGTCACAGGGAGGCAGGGGCACTGAAGCTTTCTTT CASSQSQGGRGTEAFF
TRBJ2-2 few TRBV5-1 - TGCGCCAGCAGCTTTTTTGGCGGAATCGGGGAGCTGTTTTTT CASSFFGGIGELFF
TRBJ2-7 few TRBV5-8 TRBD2 TGTGCCAGCAGCGGGGGGGACCTTCCTTCCTACGAGCAGTACTTC CASSGGDLPSYEQYF
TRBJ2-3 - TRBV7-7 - TGTGCCAGCAGCTTGGGACACCTCCCATGGACAGATACGCAGTATTTT CASSLGHLPWTDTQYF
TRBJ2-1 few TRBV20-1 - TGCAGTGCTAGAGATGGAATAGCGGACAATGAGCAGTTCTTC CSARDGIADNEQFF
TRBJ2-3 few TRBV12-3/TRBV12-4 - TGTGCCAGCAGTTTAGGAGAAGAGGATACGCAGTATTTT CASSLGEEDTQYF
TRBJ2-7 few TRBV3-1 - TGTGCCAGCAGCCAAGCGCCCCCCTCCCGCGAGCAGTACTTC CASSQAPPSREQYF
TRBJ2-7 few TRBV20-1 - TGCAGTGTTATACTCCACCCTAATACCTACGAGCAGTACTTC CSVILHPNTYEQYF
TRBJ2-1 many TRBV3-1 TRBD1 TGTGCCAGCGGAGCGGACAGGGTTTACAATGAGCAGTTCTTC CASGADRVYNEQFF
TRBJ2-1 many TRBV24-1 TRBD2 TGTGCCACCAGTGAGCCTAGCGGGTACAATGAGCAGTTCTTC CATSEPSGYNEQFF
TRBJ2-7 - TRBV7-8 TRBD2 TGTGCCAGCAGCCACCGACTAGCGCGACCCCCCTACGAGCAGTACTTC CASSHRLARPPYEQYF
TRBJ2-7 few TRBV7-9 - TGTGCCAGCAGCTCCCGGACTTATAGCTCCTACGAGCAGTACTTC CASSSRTYSSYEQYF
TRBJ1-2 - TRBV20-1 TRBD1 TGCAGTGCTGCCAGGACAGGTGGGAACTATGGCTACACCTTC CSAARTGGNYGYTF
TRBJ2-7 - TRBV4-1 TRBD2 TGCGCCAGCAGCCATGGGACTAGACACGAGCAGTACTTC CASSHGTRHEQYF
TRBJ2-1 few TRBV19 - TGTGCCAGTAGTTCCGCCGACACCCTGTCCTACAATGAGCAGTTCTTC CASSSADTLSYNEQFF
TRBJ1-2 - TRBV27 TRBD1 TGTGCCAGCAGTTTATTTTCCGGGACAGATGGCTACACCTTC CASSLFSGTDGYTF
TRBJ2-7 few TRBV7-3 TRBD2 TGTGCCAGCAGCTTAAAGCCTAGCGGGAATGGCCACGAGCAGTACTTC CASSLKPSGNGHEQYF
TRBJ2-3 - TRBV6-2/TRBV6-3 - TGTGCCAGCAGTCAAGGGACGACCCGTCTCGCAGATACGCAGTATTTT CASSQGTTRLADTQYF
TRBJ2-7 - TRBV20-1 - TGCAGTGCTAGAGGGTTGTTAGGGAGGCAGTACTTC CSARGLLGRQYF
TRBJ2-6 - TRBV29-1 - TGCAGCGTTGAGGGGGAGGGGGTGCTCGGGGCCAACGTCCTGACTTTC CSVEGEGVLGANVLTF
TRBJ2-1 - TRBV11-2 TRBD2 TGTGCCAGCAGCTTAGATCTGACTAGCGGGAGGGCCGGTGAGCAGTTCTTC CASSLDLTSGRAGEQFF
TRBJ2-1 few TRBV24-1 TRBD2 TGTGCCACCAGTGGGGCTAGCGGCTATGAGCAGTTCTTC CATSGASGYEQFF
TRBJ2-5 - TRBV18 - TGTGCCAGCTCACCGGAATTCGGGACGGGGCTGACCCAGTACTTC CASSPEFGTGLTQYF
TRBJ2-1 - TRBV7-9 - TGTGCCAGCAGCTTAGGGATTAGCAGGGATTCCTACAATGAGCAGTTCTTC CASSLGISRDSYNEQFF
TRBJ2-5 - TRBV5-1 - TGCGCCAGCAGCGGCCCGGCGACCCAGTACTTC CASSGPATQYF
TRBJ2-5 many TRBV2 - TGTGCCAGCATTAGCGGAGGGGAGACCCAGTACTTC CASISGGETQYF
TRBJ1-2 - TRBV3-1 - TGTGCCACTACAAAAGGGGTGAACTATGGCTACACCTTC CATTKGVNYGYTF
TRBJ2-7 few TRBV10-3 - TGTGCCATCAGTAACAGGGTTCTCGGCGAGCAGTACTTC CAISNRVLGEQYF
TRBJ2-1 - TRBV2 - TGTGCCAGCAGGGTTCTAGATGTCTCCTACAATGAGCAGTTCTTC CASRVLDVSYNEQFF
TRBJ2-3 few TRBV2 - TGTGCCAGCAGTCTTAGGCAGACTTTTCGCACAGATACGCAGTATTTT CASSLRQTFRTDTQYF
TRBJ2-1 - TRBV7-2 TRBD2 TGTGCCAGCAGCTCTCCTGGGACTAGCGGGGGGTACAATGAGCAGTTCTTC CASSSPGTSGGYNEQFF